This T cell receptor (beta chain) comes out of a study of molecular identifiers for immune sequencing clone quantification. One entry per CDR3 protein, called by TCRdb with MiXCR from the PCR reads. The data contain 400,000 to 600,000 distinct CDR3 sequences, around 21% of them seen just once; the ten biggest clones take up about 0.78%. Germline V gene sequence: CDR1 SGHDN, CDR2 FVKESK. Trimming took 0 bases from V and 3 from J; bases not matched to a gene: 8. The CDR3 consists of 17 residues. This TCR was sampled from a human donor in good health. Some libraries in this study had Jurkat cell RNA spiked in. The sequencing sample was made of naive CD8+ T cells from blood, with Jurkat cell RNA spiked in. Subset: FACS-sorted CD8+CD4-CCR7+CD45RA+ naive T cells. The chain joins TRBV14 to TRBJ2-3; TRBD1 matches at 8 bases. For the CDR3, the DNA is TGTGCCAGCAGCCAAGATTCGGCGACAGGGGTGACAGATACGCAGTATTTT. As protein: CASSQDSATGVTDTQYF.